Presented here are 8 T cell receptor beta chains from one specimen sequenced in a study of cytomegalovirus exposure and HLA in healthy donors. The study ran its PCR with 60 Vbeta and 13 Jbeta primers. The data were produced by immunoSEQ multiplex PCR, yet TCRdb's version contains in-frame clones alone and is incomplete. In the table there are over 100,000 clones, nearly 80% of which are singletons. Sequencing input: PBMCs. The receptors shown here come from a man in his fifties or sixties in good health and CMV-seropositive.

The chain carries TRBV27 and TRBJ1-4; tentatively, D is TRBD1 (5 bases). Per germline, CDR1 MNHEY and CDR2 SMNVEV (reference sequence). The CDR3 totals 15 residues. V was cut by 7 bases and J by 7 bases, with 19 bases left in between. The CDR3 region is CASTSIGLGGEKLFF. The CDR3 nucleotides are TGTGCCAGCACCTCTATAGGCCTGGGGGGTGAAAAACTGTTTTTT.

The chain combines TRBV6-5 with TRBJ2-3; D gene uncertain. Germline assignment: CDR1 MNHEY and CDR2 SVGAGI. The CDR3 is 12 amino acids. V dropped 6 bases and J dropped 3 bases, with 7 bases sitting between them. CDR3 sequence reads: CASSPPTDTQYF. For the CDR3, the DNA is TGTGCCAGCAGCCCCCCGACAGATACGCAGTATTTT.

The chain joins TRBV5-5 to TRBJ1-1, with D maybe TRBD1 (5 bases). The CDR3 consists of 12 residues. From germline, CDR1 is SGHKS and CDR2 YYEKEE (reference sequence). Trimming stripped 2 bases from V and 5 bases from J, with 7 bases between. CDR3 DNA: TGTGCCAGCAGCTTCAGGGATACTGAAGCTTTCTTT. Translated: CASSFRDTEAFF.

J is TRBJ1-1 and V is TRBV9; D remains ambiguous. The germline CDR1 and CDR2 sequences are SGDLS and YYNGEE. The CDR3 is 13 residues long. V was trimmed by 0 bases and J by 7 bases, leaving 10 bases between them. The CDR3 DNA is TGTGCCAGCAGCGTAGGTCCGCCGGGTGAAGCTTTCTTT. Translation: CASSVGPPGEAFF.

J is TRBJ1-4 and V is TRBV5-1; D unclear. Trimming removed 4 bases at V and 1 base at J, with 2 bases between. The germline V gene encodes CDR1 SGHRS and CDR2 YFSETQ. This CDR3 is 12 amino acids long. CDR3 loop: CASSRTNEKLFF. DNA for the CDR3: TGCGCCAGCAGCCGAACTAATGAAAAACTGTTTTTT.

V and J are TRBV11-3 and TRBJ2-2; TRBD1 is a possible D gene (5 bases). V lost 2 bases and J 5 bases, leaving 9 bases between the germline ends. This CDR3 contains 14 residues. Germline-derived CDR1 and CDR2 are SGHNT and YENEEA. DNA of the CDR3: TGTGCCAGCAGCTTACGGCCAGGGACCGGGGAGCTGTTTTTT. Translating it yields CASSLRPGTGELFF.

The rearrangement links TRBV19 to TRBJ2-7; tentatively, D is TRBD1 (6 bases). The CDR3 runs 15 residues. From germline, CDR1 is LNHDA and CDR2 SQIVND (reference sequence). The germline V and J ends were trimmed by 5 bases and 0 bases, with 14 bases remaining between them. CDR3: CASSDRSGPSYEQYF. Here the CDR3 DNA reads TGTGCCAGTAGTGACAGGAGCGGCCCCTCCTACGAGCAGTACTTC.

To note about this clone: An end of the junction differs from the germline gene, which may be a read error. The chain combines TRBV7-9 with TRBJ2-2, with D maybe TRBD1 (5 bases). The germline CDR1 and CDR2 sequences are SEHNR and FQNEAQ (reference sequence). The CDR3 has 16 residues. The CDR3 nucleotides are TGTTCCAGCAGCTTTTACCTAACAGGGAACACCGGGGAGCTGTTTTTT. Protein sequence: CSSSFYLTGNTGELFF.